The present T cell receptor (beta chain) was sequenced within a study of tumor-infiltrating lymphocytes in primary liver carcinoma. Production of TCR beta cDNA used 400 to 650 ng total RNA together with a constant-region primer. Construction of TCR beta libraries relied on three successive nested multiplex PCR rounds employing slightly modified ARM-PCR. The first two PCR rounds used TRBV1-TRBV30 primers with a Cbeta primer, approximately 10 cycles each. TCRdb re-called the multiplex PCR reads through MiXCR, storing one row per CDR3 protein. The sample yields approximately 300,000 distinct CDR3 sequences, about 62% seen once. Germline V lookup: CDR1 MNHNS, CDR2 SASEGT. V was clipped by 2 bases and J by 3 bases, with 3 bases between them. The CDR3 totals 12 residues. Study-wide results and limits: Tumor top-250-clone fractions significantly exceeded those of blood (p = 0.039). In tumor-adjacent and tumor-blood pairs, overlap was lower than in tumor region pairs.

There are a few counts of this clonotype. Its antigen is not identified. Germline DNA was also extracted, with blood RNA taken from unsorted whole blood. Treatment-naive at the time, the patients had chronic HBV infection. A roughly 4-milliliter peripheral blood sample was collected before surgery. The chain carries TRBV6-1 and TRBJ2-3; D not resolved. The source material was peripheral blood. The TCR comes from a man aged 40-49 years with primary liver carcinoma and hepatitis B virus infection. The CDR3 DNA sequence: TGTGCCAGCAGTGAAATTACAGATACGCAGTATTTT. It is translated as CASSEITDTQYF.